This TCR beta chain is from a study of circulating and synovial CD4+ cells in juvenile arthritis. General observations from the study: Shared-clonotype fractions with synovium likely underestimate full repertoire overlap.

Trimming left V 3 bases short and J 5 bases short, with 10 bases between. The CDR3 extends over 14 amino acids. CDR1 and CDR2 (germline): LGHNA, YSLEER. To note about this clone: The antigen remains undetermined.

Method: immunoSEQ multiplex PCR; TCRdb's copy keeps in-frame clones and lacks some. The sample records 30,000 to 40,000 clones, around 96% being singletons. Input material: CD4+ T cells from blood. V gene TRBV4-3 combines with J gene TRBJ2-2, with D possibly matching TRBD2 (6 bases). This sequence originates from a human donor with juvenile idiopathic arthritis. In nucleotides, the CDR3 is TGCGCCAGCAGCCATCAGCGGGCTACCGGGGAGCTGTTTTTT. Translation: CASSHQRATGELFF.